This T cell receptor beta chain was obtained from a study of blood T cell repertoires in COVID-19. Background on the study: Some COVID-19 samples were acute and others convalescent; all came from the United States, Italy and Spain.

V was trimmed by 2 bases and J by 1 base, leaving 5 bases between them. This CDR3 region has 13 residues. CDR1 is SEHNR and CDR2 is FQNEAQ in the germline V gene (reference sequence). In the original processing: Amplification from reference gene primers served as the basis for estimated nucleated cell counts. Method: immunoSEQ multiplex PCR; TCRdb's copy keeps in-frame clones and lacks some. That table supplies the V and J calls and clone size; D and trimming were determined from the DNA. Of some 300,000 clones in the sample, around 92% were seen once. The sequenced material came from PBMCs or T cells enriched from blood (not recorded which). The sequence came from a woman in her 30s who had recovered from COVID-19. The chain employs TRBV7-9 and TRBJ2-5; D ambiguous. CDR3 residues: CASSLRVQETQYF. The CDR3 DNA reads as TGTGCCAGCAGCTTAAGAGTCCAAGAGACCCAGTACTTC.